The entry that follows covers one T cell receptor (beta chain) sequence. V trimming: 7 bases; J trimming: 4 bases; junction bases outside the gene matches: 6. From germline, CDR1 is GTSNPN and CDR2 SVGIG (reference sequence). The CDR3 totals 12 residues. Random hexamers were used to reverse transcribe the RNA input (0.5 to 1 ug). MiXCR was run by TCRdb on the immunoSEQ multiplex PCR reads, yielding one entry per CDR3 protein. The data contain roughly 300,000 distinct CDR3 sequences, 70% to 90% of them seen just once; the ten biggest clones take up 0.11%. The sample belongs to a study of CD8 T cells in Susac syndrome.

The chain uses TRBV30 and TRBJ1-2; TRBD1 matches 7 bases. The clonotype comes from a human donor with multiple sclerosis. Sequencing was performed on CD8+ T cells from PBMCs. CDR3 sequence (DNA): TGTGCCTCTCAGGGGGAAACCTATGGCTACACCTTC. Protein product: CASQGETYGYTF.